These 30 T cell receptor beta chains originate from one sample sequenced in a study of cytomegalovirus exposure and HLA in healthy donors. Vbeta (60) and Jbeta (13) primers were used in the PCR. Sequenced by immunoSEQ multiplex PCR; TCRdb stores in-frame clones only, minus some. In the table there are 50,000 to 60,000 clones, about four fifths of which are singletons. Sequencing was performed on PBMCs. These receptors originate from a female donor in good health and CMV-seronegative.

This sequence joins TRBV7-9 and TRBJ1-1; TRBD1 matches at 7 bases. The CDR3 runs to 18 residues. Germline trimming cut 4 bases from V and 0 bases from J; bases unmatched to any gene: 14. Germline V lookup: CDR1 SEHNR, CDR2 FQNEAQ (reference sequence). CDR3 coding DNA: TGTGCCAGCAGCTATGTCGTGAGCAGGGGGATTATGAACACTGAAGCTTTCTTT. Amino acids: CASSYVVSRGIMNTEAFF. The full variable domain, completed using reference TRBV7-9 and TRBJ1-1, is DTGVSQNPRHKITKRGQNVTFRCDPISEHNRLYWYRQTLGQGPEFLTYFQNEAQLEKSRLLSDRFSAERPKGSFSTLEIQRTEQGDSAMYLCASSYVVSRGIMNTEAFFGQGTRLTVV.

The CDR3 DNA reads TGTGCCAGCAGTTTATCGCAGGGTAGGAAAGAGACCCAGTACTTC. Its protein is CASSLSQGRKETQYF. The chain carries TRBV27 and TRBJ2-5; D perhaps matches TRBD1 (5 bases). Germline V gives CDR1 MNHEY, CDR2 SMNVEV (reference sequence). The CDR3 spans 15 residues. V lost 0 bases and J 3 bases, leaving 11 bases between the germline ends.

This clone appeared once. The chain recombines TRBV21-1 with TRBJ1-1; the tabulated D call, TRBD1, remains unverified against the DNA. TRBV21-1 is an annotated pseudogene. The CDR3 covers 15 residues. The CDR3 region is CASSLPTVIYTEAFF. CDR3 in DNA: TGTGCCAGCAGCCTACCGACAGTTATCTACACTGAAGCTTTCTTT.

With respect to this clone: The identical CDR3 is also encoded by other nucleotide sequences in the sample. This sequence joins TRBV6-5 and TRBJ2-7; 11 bases fit TRBD1. CDR3 length: 15 residues. The J segment lost 2 bases and the V segment lost 2 bases, leaving 2 bases of the junction unmatched. Germline CDR1 reads MNHEY; CDR2 reads SVGAGI. The CDR3 is CASSYRDRGAYEQYF. CDR3 DNA sequence: TGTGCCAGCAGTTACCGGGACAGGGGGGCCTACGAGCAGTACTTC.

V is TRBV4-3 and J is TRBJ2-2; 8 bases are a match to TRBD2. Unmatched junction bases numbered 13, after V lost 4 bases and J lost 0 bases. Germline CDR1 LGHNA, CDR2 YSLEER. There are 19 residues in the CDR3. The CDR3 DNA is TGCGCCAGCAGCCTGCGTGCTGAAGCGGGGGTTACGAACACCGGGGAGCTGTTTTTT. Protein product: CASSLRAEAGVTNTGELFF.

The gene calls are TRBV4-1 and TRBJ2-7, with 8 bases that match TRBD2. CDR1 is MGHRA and CDR2 is YSYEKL in the germline V gene. This CDR3 contains 16 residues. V dropped 0 bases and J dropped 0; count of bases not matched to a gene: 4. The CDR3 sequence: CASSQERRGGSYEQYF. The CDR3 DNA is TGCGCCAGCAGCCAAGAGCGTCGGGGGGGCTCCTACGAGCAGTACTTC.

This clone showed up just once. For the CDR3, the DNA is TGTGCCAGCAGTGACACTACATGGGGGGGCGTAAACTATGGCTACACCTTC. Its translation is CASSDTTWGGVNYGYTF. The J gene is TRBJ1-2, the V gene TRBV25-1; the D gene is possibly TRBD1 (6 bases). Per the germline V gene, CDR1 is MGHDK and CDR2 is SYGVNS. The CDR3 is made up of 17 amino acids. V was cut by 3 bases and J by 2 bases, with 19 bases left in between.

The chain is built from TRBV9 and TRBJ2-7, with 8 bases aligning to TRBD2. V shed 7 bases and J 4 bases; nucleotides not matched to a gene: 7. The CDR3 sequence is 13 residues long. Germline V gene lookup returns CDR1 SGDLS and CDR2 YYNGEE. In DNA form, the CDR3 reads TGTGCCAGCGGCGGGAGGTCCGGGTACGAGCAGTACTTC. It specifies CASGGRSGYEQYF.

This clone was observed a handful of times. J is TRBJ2-3 and V is TRBV6-1; 8 bases map to TRBD2. Germline CDR1 and CDR2: MNHNS and SASEGT. V dropped 0 bases and J dropped 2; count of bases not matched to a gene: 10. The CDR3 consists of 18 residues. The CDR3 is CASSEAREAGGLTDTQYF. CDR3 in DNA: TGTGCCAGCAGTGAAGCGCGTGAGGCGGGGGGCCTCACAGATACGCAGTATTTT.

This clone was recorded once. This chain uses TRBV7-8 with TRBJ1-1; D ambiguous. Between the trimmed V and J ends, which lost 3 bases and 8 bases, there was a span of 10 bases. The germline CDR1 and CDR2 sequences are SGHVS and FQNEAQ. The CDR3 contains 12 residues. The CDR3 is CASSFGGREAFF. The CDR3, as DNA: TGTGCCAGCAGCTTTGGCGGGAGAGAAGCTTTCTTT. Looking up the rest from reference TRBV7-8 and TRBJ1-1 gives the full variable domain: GAGVSQSPRYKVAKRGQDVALRCDPISGHVSLFWYQQALGQGPEFLTYFQNEAQLDKSGLPSDRFFAERPEGSVSTLKIQRTQQEDSAVYLCASSFGGREAFFGQGTRLTVV.

The chain has TRBV6-5 and TRBJ1-1; unclear D gene. Germline loops: CDR1 MNHEY, CDR2 SVGAGI. The V end lost 5 bases, the J end lost 0 bases, and 7 bases lay between the germline ends. The CDR3 sequence is 13 residues long. The CDR3 DNA follows: TGTGCCAGCAGTCGGAGAGTGAACACTGAAGCTTTCTTT. It encodes CASSRRVNTEAFF.

The chain is built from TRBV4-1 and TRBJ1-1; 8 nucleotides align to TRBD1. Germline values: CDR1 MGHRA, CDR2 YSYEKL. The CDR3 consists of 16 residues. V was pared by 0 bases and J by 4 bases, with 7 bases of the junction left unmatched. The CDR3 is CASSQDWRQGATEAFF. CDR3 DNA sequence: TGCGCCAGCAGCCAAGATTGGCGGCAGGGGGCCACTGAAGCTTTCTTT.

The chain couples TRBV6-5 to TRBJ1-2; tentative D call: TRBD1 (5 bases). The ends were cut back, 8 bases at V and 2 bases at J, with 18 bases in the middle. The CDR3 is 15 amino acids. CDR1 MNHEY and CDR2 SVGAGI come from the germline V gene. The CDR3 loop reads CASLSGGGSNYGYTF. The CDR3 coding sequence is TGTGCCAGCCTATCTGGGGGGGGGTCGAACTATGGCTACACCTTC.

This clone has a handful of counts. The CDR3 sequence is CATSRTGKGYSPLHF. CDR3 DNA sequence: TGTGCCACCAGCAGGACAGGGAAGGGGTATTCACCCCTCCACTTT. The V call is TRBV15, the J call TRBJ1-6; TRBD1 aligns across 7 bases. CDR1 is LNHNV and CDR2 is YYDKDF in the germline V gene (reference sequence). The junction had 7 bases not matched to a gene; V was cut back by 3 bases and J by 8 bases. The CDR3 has 15 residues.

This clone was seen once. This chain uses TRBV5-8 with TRBJ2-3; 7 bases are shared with TRBD1. This CDR3 contains 17 residues. CDR1 is SGHTS, CDR2 YDEGEE, per germline. Trimming at V came to 6 bases and at J to 2 bases, leaving 15 bases not matched to a gene. The CDR3 sequence is CASTFATTGFITDTQYF. CDR3 coding DNA: TGTGCCAGCACCTTTGCTACGACAGGGTTTATCACAGATACGCAGTATTTT.

This chain uses TRBV7-9 with TRBJ2-5, with D tentatively TRBD2 (6 bases). There are 18 residues in the CDR3. The V end was cut by 5 bases, the J end by 0 bases, with 22 bases between. Germline lookup yields CDR1 SEHNR and CDR2 FQNEAQ (reference sequence). DNA for the CDR3: TGTGCCAGCAGCCCACGGGTTGGCGGGGCCCATTACCAAGAGACCCAGTACTTC. Its translation: CASSPRVGGAHYQETQYF.

A single count supports this clone. The CDR3 loop reads CASVTGQGAEGYTF. The CDR3, as DNA: TGTGCCAGCGTAACCGGACAGGGGGCAGAAGGCTACACCTTC. The rearrangement links TRBV7-2 to TRBJ1-2; 11 bases align to TRBD1. In germline, CDR1 is SGHTA, CDR2 FQGNSA. With 8 bases clipped from V and 8 bases from J, the junction kept 10 bases outside the gene matches. The CDR3 has 14 residues.

This clone has just a few counts. This chain links TRBV27 with TRBJ2-2, with 7 bases fitting TRBD2. The V and J ends lost 2 bases and 2 bases, in that order; junction bases with no gene match: 2. CDR3 size: 15 residues. CDR1 is MNHEY and CDR2 is SMNVEV in the germline V gene (reference sequence). The CDR3 loop is CASSLAGLNTGELFF. As DNA, the CDR3 is TGTGCCAGCAGTTTAGCGGGACTAAACACCGGGGAGCTGTTTTTT.

The rearrangement links TRBV9 to TRBJ2-1; 9 nucleotides line up with TRBD2. Germline loops: CDR1 SGDLS, CDR2 YYNGEE. The V segment lost 3 bases and the J segment 2 bases; nucleotides outside the gene matches: 15. The CDR3 loop spans 19 amino acids. The CDR3 here is CASSALRGGGLAAYNEQFF. For the CDR3, the DNA is TGTGCCAGCAGCGCACTAAGAGGCGGGGGACTAGCCGCCTACAATGAGCAGTTCTTC.

The rearrangement uses TRBV5-1 and TRBJ1-1, with TRBD1 as a possible D gene (6 bases). Germline V gene lookup returns CDR1 SGHRS and CDR2 YFSETQ. The length of the CDR3 is 14 residues. Trimming left V 8 bases short and J 1 base short, with 15 bases between. CDR3 coding DNA: TGCGCCAGTCGGGGATTGGGGGCGAACACTGAAGCTTTCTTT. Translating gives CASRGLGANTEAFF.

CDR3 sequence reads: CASSQGLAGGVEQYF. The CDR3, as DNA: TGCGCCAGCAGCCAGGGACTAGCGGGGGGGGTTGAGCAGTACTTC. This chain uses TRBV4-3 with TRBJ2-7; 16 bases agree with TRBD2. The V segment lost 3 bases and the J segment 7 bases; nucleotides outside the gene matches: 3. The CDR3 runs to 15 residues. Germline V gives CDR1 LGHNA, CDR2 YSLEER.

J is TRBJ1-2 and V is TRBV21-1; the listed D gene, TRBD1, was not tested against the DNA. TRBV21-1 is assigned pseudogene status. This CDR3 is built from 15 residues. In DNA form, the CDR3 reads TGTGCCAGCAGTACCGGGACAGATCCTAACTATGGCTACACCTTC. As protein: CASSTGTDPNYGYTF.

This rearrangement joins TRBV20-1 to TRBJ1-2; tentatively, D is TRBD1 (5 bases). From germline, CDR1 is DFQATT and CDR2 SNEGSKA (reference sequence). CDR3 size: 11 residues. The V end lost 5 bases, the J end lost 4 bases, and 8 bases lay between the germline ends. Here the CDR3 DNA reads TGCAGTGCTCCAGGGATCTATGGCTACACCTTC. It is translated as CSAPGIYGYTF.

The rearrangement links TRBV5-1 to TRBJ1-1; D remains unclear. The germline V gene encodes CDR1 SGHRS and CDR2 YFSETQ. CDR3 length equals 15 residues. The V gene lost 0 bases and the J gene lost 3 bases, with 12 bases spanning the gap. CDR3 in amino acids: CASSLDGRSYTEAFF. The CDR3 nucleotides read TGCGCCAGCAGCTTGGACGGGAGGTCTTACACTGAAGCTTTCTTT.

This clone was recorded once. This chain connects TRBV7-6 to TRBJ2-1; D is ambiguous. The CDR3 runs to 14 residues. The ends were cut back, 1 base at V and 8 bases at J, with 12 bases in the middle. The germline V gene has CDR1 SGHVS and CDR2 FNYEAQ. The CDR3 DNA follows: TGTGCCAGCAGCTTAGAACTTCGTTCGGATGAGCAGTTCTTC. Amino acid sequence: CASSLELRSDEQFF. Variable domain in full (rest from reference TRBV7-6 and TRBJ2-1): GAGVSQSPRYKVTKRGQDVALRCDPISGHVSLYWYRQALGQGPEFLTYFNYEAQQDKSGLPNDRFSAERPEGSISTLTIQRTEQRDSAMYRCASSLELRSDEQFFGPGTRLTVL.

The chain couples TRBV13 to TRBJ2-2; possibly TRBD1 for D (5 bases). CDR3 size: 14 residues. The V gene's germline CDR1 is PRHDT and CDR2 FYEKMQ (reference sequence). V was trimmed by 10 bases and J by 2 bases, leaving 14 bases between them. The CDR3 reads CATRGRVNTGELFF. As DNA, the CDR3 is TGTGCCACCCGAGGCAGGGTAAACACCGGGGAGCTGTTTTTT.

The CDR3 DNA follows: TGTGCCAGCAGCTTACGTGGGGCGGGGGAGCGCACAGATACGCAGTATTTT. Its protein is CASSLRGAGERTDTQYF. The rearrangement joins TRBV7-2 to TRBJ2-3, with TRBD2 matching 7 bases. The CDR3 is 17 residues long. After removal of 2 bases from V and 1 base from J, the junction contained 9 bases not matched to a gene. CDR1 is SGHTA, CDR2 FQGNSA, per germline.

V and J are TRBV15 and TRBJ1-6; D remains unclear. Germline CDR1 is LNHNV and CDR2 is YYDKDF (reference sequence). CDR3 size: 16 residues. V was shortened by 5 bases and J by 1 base, with 12 bases between the two germline ends. CDR3 sequence (DNA): TGTGCCACCAGCGTCCGTGGAGTATCCTATAATTCACCCCTCCACTTT. This codes for CATSVRGVSYNSPLHF.

The chain employs TRBV4-1 and TRBJ1-3; possible D gene TRBD2, 5 bases. The J call is in doubt because the DNA end fits TRBJ2-2 better. Germline CDR1 is MGHRA and CDR2 is YSYEKL. The CDR3 has 15 amino acids. The CDR3 nucleotides are TGCGCCAGCAGCCAAACTAGGACCGCAGCCGGGGAGCTGTTTTTT. It codes for CASSQTRTAAGELFF.

The chain links TRBV6-6 to TRBJ1-2, with 8 bases matching TRBD1. V lost 1 base to trimming and J lost 4 bases; unmatched junction nucleotides: 5. Germline V gives CDR1 MNHNY, CDR2 SVGAGI (reference sequence). The CDR3 spans 15 residues. The CDR3, as DNA: TGTGCCAGCAGTTACTTCCAGGGGGCGAGCTATGGCTACACCTTC. Its protein product is CASSYFQGASYGYTF.